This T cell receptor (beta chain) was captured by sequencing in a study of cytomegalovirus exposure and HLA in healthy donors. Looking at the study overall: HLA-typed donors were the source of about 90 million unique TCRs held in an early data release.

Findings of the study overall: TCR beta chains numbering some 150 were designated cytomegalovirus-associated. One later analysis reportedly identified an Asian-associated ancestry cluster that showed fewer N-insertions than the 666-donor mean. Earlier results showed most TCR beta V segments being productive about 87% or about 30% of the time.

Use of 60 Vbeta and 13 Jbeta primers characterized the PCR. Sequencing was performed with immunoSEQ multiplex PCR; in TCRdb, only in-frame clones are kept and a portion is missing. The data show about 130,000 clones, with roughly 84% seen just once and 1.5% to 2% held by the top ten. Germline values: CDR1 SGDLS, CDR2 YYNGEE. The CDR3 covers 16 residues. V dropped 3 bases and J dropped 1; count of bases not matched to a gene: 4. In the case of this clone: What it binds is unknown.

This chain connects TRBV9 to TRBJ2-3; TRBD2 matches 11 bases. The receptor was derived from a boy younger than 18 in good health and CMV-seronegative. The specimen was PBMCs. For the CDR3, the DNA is TGTGCCAGCAGCGAATATAGCGGGAGGGGCACAGATACGCAGTATTTT. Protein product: CASSEYSGRGTDTQYF.